These 4 T cell receptor beta chains originate from one sample sequenced in a study of T-cell reconstitution after alpha-beta-depleted transplantation in children. TCRbeta library preparation incorporated unique molecular identifiers. TCRdb recomputed calls from the PCR reads with MiXCR, one row per CDR3 protein. The data contain a few hundred thousand distinct CDR3 sequences, roughly 21% of them singletons. The specimen comprised PBMCs from the stem cell graft donor, sampled from the stem cell graft. The receptors were gathered from a human donor who donated a stem cell graft to a child with acute myeloid leukemia.

The chain joins TRBV12-3 or TRBV12-4 to TRBJ1-5; D remains unclear. The CDR3 has 14 residues. The V end lost 1 base, the J end lost 1 base, and 5 bases lay between the germline ends. The CDR3 is CASSLEKSNQPQHF. CDR3 nucleotide sequence: TGTGCCAGCAGTTTAGAGAAGAGCAATCAGCCCCAGCATTTT.

The V and J genes are TRBV3-1 and TRBJ2-1; D is possibly TRBD2 (6 bases). CDR1 and CDR2 from the germline V gene are LGHDT and YNNKEL (reference sequence). The CDR3 runs to 12 residues. Trimming pared 4 bases from V and 7 bases from J, leaving 8 bases between. CDR3 in DNA: TGTGCCAGCAGCCGAGCGGGTAATGAGCAGTTCTTC. Translation: CASSRAGNEQFF.

This clonotype has at least ten counts. The V gene is TRBV12-3 or TRBV12-4, the J gene TRBJ2-7; D gene uncertain. The CDR3 consists of 11 residues. The V end was cut by 5 bases, the J end by 3 bases, with 5 bases between. DNA of the CDR3: TGTGCCAGCAGTAATGGCTACGAGCAGTACTTC. Protein: CASSNGYEQYF.

This clonotype occurred many times. This chain connects TRBV29-1 to TRBJ2-7, with 9 bases lining up with TRBD2. The CDR3 length is 13 residues. The V and J ends lost 4 bases and 5 bases, in that order; junction bases with no gene match: 6. Germline assignment: CDR1 SQVTM and CDR2 ANQGSEA. DNA of the CDR3: TGCAGCGTTGCTGCGGGAGGGTACCACGAGCAGTACTTC. It encodes CSVAAGGYHEQYF.